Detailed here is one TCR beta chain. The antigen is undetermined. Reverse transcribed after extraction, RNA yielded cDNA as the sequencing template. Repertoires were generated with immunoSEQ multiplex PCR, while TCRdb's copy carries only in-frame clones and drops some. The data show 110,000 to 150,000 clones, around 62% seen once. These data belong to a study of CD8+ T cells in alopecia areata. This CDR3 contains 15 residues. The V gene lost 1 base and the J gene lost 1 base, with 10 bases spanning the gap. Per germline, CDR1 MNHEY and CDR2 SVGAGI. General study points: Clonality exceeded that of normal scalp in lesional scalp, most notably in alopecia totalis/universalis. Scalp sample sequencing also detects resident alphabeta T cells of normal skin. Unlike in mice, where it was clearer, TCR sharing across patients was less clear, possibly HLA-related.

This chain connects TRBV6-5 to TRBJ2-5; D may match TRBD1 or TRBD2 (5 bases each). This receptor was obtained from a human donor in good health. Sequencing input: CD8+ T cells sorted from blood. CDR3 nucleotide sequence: TGTGCCAGCAGTTACTTCGACAGCGGCCAAGAGACCCAGTACTTC. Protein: CASSYFDSGQETQYF.